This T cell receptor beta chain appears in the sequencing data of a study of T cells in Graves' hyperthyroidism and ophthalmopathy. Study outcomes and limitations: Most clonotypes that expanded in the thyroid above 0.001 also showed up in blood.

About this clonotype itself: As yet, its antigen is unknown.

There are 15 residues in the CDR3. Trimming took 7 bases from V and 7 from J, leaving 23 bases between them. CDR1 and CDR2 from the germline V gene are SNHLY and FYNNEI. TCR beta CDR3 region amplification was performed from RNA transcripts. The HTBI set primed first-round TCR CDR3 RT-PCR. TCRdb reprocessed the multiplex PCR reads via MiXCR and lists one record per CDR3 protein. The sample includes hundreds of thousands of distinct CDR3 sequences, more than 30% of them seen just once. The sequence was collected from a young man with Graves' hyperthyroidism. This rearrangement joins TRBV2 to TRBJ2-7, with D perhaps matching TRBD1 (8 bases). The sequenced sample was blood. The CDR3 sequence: CASTRGGQEMGEQYF. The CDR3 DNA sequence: TGTGCCAGCACCAGGGGGGGACAGGAGATGGGGGAGCAGTACTTC.